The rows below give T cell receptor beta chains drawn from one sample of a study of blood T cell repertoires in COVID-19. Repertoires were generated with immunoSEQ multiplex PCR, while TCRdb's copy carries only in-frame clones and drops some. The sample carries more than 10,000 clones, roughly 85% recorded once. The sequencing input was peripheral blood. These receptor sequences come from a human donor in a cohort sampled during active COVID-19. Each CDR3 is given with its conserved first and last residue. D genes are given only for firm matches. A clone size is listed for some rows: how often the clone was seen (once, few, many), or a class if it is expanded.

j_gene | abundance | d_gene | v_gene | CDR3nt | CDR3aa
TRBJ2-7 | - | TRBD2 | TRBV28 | TGTGCCAGCAGTTTATTTGGACTAGTGCAGTACTTC | CASSLFGLVQYF
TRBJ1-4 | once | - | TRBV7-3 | TGTGCCAGCAGCAGGGGAAAGGATGAAAAACTGTTTTTT | CASSRGKDEKLFF
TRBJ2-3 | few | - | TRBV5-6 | TGTGCCAGCAGCCCAGGGGGGCATACGCAGTATTTT | CASSPGGHTQYF
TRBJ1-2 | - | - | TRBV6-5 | TGTGCCACCAAGCCGAAACGGGACATCTACTCCGGCTACACCTTC | CATKPKRDIYSGYTF
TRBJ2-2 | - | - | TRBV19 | TGTGCCAGTAGTATAGTTTACCGAACAACCAGCGGGGAGCTGTTTTTT | CASSIVYRTTSGELFF
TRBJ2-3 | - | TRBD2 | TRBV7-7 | TGTGCCAGCAGCGTCGGCGGGACTAGTACTAGTACGCAGTATTTT | CASSVGGTSTSTQYF
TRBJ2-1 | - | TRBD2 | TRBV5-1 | TGCGCCAGCAGAGGGGGACTAGCGGGAGAGAATCGCAATGAGCAGTTCTTC | CASRGGLAGENRNEQFF
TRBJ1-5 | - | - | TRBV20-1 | TGCAGTGCTAGTAAAAAGGAGGGGAGTCAGCATTTT | CSASKKEGSQHF
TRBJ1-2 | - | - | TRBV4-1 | TGCGCCAGCAGCCCCGGGGGCTATGGCTACACCTTC | CASSPGGYGYTF
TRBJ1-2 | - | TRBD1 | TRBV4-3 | TGCGCCAGCAGCCAATATCAGGGGGACGCTTCCTACACCTTC | CASSQYQGDASYTF
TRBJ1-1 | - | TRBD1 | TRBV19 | TGTGCCAGTAGTGCCACCGGGACAGGGGGATTTTTAGCTTTCTTT | CASSATGTGGFLAFF